The text below deals with one TCR beta chain. Profiling relied on immunoSEQ multiplex PCR, and the TCRdb table lists in-frame clones only, not all of them. The table records approximately 68,000 clones, about 95% of them present only once. This sample is drawn from a study of shared T cell receptors in the human thymus. The CDR3 runs 15 residues. Germline CDR1 reads SGHRS; CDR2 reads YFSETQ. Trimming took 7 bases from V and 5 from J; bases not matched to a gene: 10. What was sequenced was thymocytes. The rearrangement links TRBV5-1 to TRBJ2-5, with 11 nucleotides matching TRBD2. The source of this sequence is a human donor. CDR3 in DNA: TGCGCCAGCGGGGCGACTAGCGGGGCGGGGGAGACCCAGTACTTC. It yields the protein CASGATSGAGETQYF.